This T cell receptor beta chain was recorded in a study of T-cell reconstitution after alpha-beta-depleted transplantation in children. Study results and caveats: Where alpha-beta T cells came from about two months after transplant was reportedly several hundred expanded graft clones. Some patients' high day-60 TCRbeta diversity was attributed to recipient cells surviving conditioning. The main origin of T-cell counts and diversity one year after transplant was newly produced T cells.

Unique molecular identifiers were incorporated during preparation of the TCRbeta library. Using its own MiXCR run on the PCR reads, TCRdb lists one record per CDR3 protein. The sample holds 580,000 or so distinct CDR3 sequences, under 30% seen once. This clonotype came up a few times. Its antigen is currently unknown. The CDR3 has 16 residues. Germline V CDR1 and CDR2: DFQATT, SNEGSKA (reference sequence). Trimming cost V 5 bases and J 5 bases; bases outside gene matches: 15. The sample consisted of PBMCs, mostly from graft donor cells, taken 360 days after TCRalphabeta/CD19-depleted stem cell transplant. The V call is TRBV20-1, the J call TRBJ2-5; 9 bases match TRBD1. The receptor was derived from a boy in the first two years of life who had a stem cell transplant for acute myeloid leukemia, so the T cells may come from the graft donor. The CDR3 region is CSAGAGTGFRYETQYF. Written as DNA, the CDR3 is TGCAGTGCTGGAGCCGGGACAGGGTTTCGATACGAGACCCAGTACTTC.